The TCR beta chain under discussion was sequenced for a study of T-cell reconstitution after alpha-beta-depleted transplantation in children. This sample's TCRbeta library carried unique molecular identifier barcodes. Via MiXCR, TCRdb re-called the PCR reads, giving one row per CDR3 protein. The repertoire holds some 490,000 distinct CDR3 sequences, with approximately 13% as singletons. J was trimmed by 2 bases and V by 6 bases; bases with no gene match: 6. The germline V gene has CDR1 MNHNS and CDR2 SASEGT. CDR3 length: 16 residues. Specimen: PBMCs from the stem cell graft donor, collected from the stem cell graft. The J gene is TRBJ2-3, the V gene TRBV6-1, with 12 bases fitting TRBD2. This sequence was found in a human donor who donated a stem cell graft to a child with combined immunodeficiency. Here the CDR3 reads CASRMTSGGYTDTQYF. The CDR3, as DNA: TGTGCCAGCAGAATGACTAGCGGGGGTTACACAGATACGCAGTATTTT.